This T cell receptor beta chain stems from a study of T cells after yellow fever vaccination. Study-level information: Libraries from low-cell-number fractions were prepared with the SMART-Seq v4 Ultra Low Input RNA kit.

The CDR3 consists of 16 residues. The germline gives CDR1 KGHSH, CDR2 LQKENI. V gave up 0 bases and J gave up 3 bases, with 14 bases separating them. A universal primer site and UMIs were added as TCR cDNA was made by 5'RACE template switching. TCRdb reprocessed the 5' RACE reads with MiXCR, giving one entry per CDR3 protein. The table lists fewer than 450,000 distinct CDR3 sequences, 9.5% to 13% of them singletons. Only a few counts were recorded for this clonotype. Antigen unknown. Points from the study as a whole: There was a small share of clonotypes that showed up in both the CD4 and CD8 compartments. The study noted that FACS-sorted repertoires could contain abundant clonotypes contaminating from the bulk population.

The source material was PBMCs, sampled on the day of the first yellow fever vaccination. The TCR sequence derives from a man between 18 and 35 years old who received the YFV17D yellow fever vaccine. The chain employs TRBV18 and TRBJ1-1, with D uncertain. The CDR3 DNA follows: TGTGCCAGCTCACCACCTCCAAGGGTAGGTGACACTGAAGCTTTCTTT. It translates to CASSPPPRVGDTEAFF.